This paragraph covers one TCR beta chain sequence. This entry is derived from a study of shared clonotypes between healthy human individuals. Assay used: immunoSEQ multiplex PCR; TCRdb lists only in-frame clones, some missing. The table has around 2,000,000 clones, 90% to 95% seen once. Donors were Caucasian adults residing in Nashville, Tennessee, USA. The CDR3 loop spans 12 amino acids. Germline values: CDR1 SGHTA, CDR2 FQGNSA. The V end lost 2 bases, the J end lost 3 bases, and 2 bases lay between the germline ends. Sequencing was carried out using naive CD4+ T cells sorted from blood. The sample's subset: CD45RA+ positively selected. The chain combines TRBV7-2 with TRBJ1-5; D ambiguous. This receptor was identified in a man aged 18 to 29 in good health. The CDR3 reads CASSLNNQPQHF. DNA for the CDR3: TGTGCCAGCAGCTTAAACAATCAGCCCCAGCATTTT. Variable domain in full (rest from reference TRBV7-2 and TRBJ1-5): GAGVSQSPSNKVTEKGKDVELRCDPISGHTALYWYRQSLGQGLEFLIYFQGNSAPDKSGLPSDRFSAERTGGSVSTLTIQRTQQEDSAVYLCASSLNNQPQHFGDGTRLSIL.